This paragraph covers one TCR beta chain sequence. Under the authors' procedure: Amplification of reference gene primers was used by the study to estimate nucleated cell counts. Clones were read by immunoSEQ multiplex PCR, and TCRdb kept only the in-frame ones, dropping some. V and J calls plus clone size are reproduced from that table; the DNA served to infer D and trimming. The table has under 100,000 clones, around 90% seen once. This entry is derived from a study of blood T cell repertoires in COVID-19. The overall study: Sites across the United States, Italy and Spain contributed samples from acute and convalescent COVID-19. The analysed material was cDNA or gDNA that came from T cells, B-cell-depleted T cells, or PBMCs.

V was clipped by 2 bases and J by 0 bases, with 5 bases between them. The CDR3 spans 15 residues. Germline CDR1 reads LGHDT; CDR2 reads YNNKEL (reference sequence). V usage is TRBV3-1 (or the pseudogene TRBV3-2) and J usage is TRBJ2-6, with unresolved D. This receptor was taken from a woman in her seventies with acute or convalescent COVID-19. The sample taken for sequencing was peripheral blood. The CDR3 region is CASSQTASGANVLTF. The CDR3 DNA sequence: TGTGCCAGCAGCCAAACAGCCTCTGGGGCCAACGTCCTGACTTTC.